These 30 T cell receptor beta chains share one sample of origin, sequenced in a study of low-dose radiotherapy and immunotherapy resistance in tumors. Specified time point: after trial treatment. Noted treatment: LDRT plus nivolumab, ipilimumab, low-dose cyclophosphamide and aspirin (RACIN trial). First-strand cDNA used TRAV- and TRBV-specific primers, covering alpha and beta chains. Amplification, which lasted 20 PCR cycles, used a constant-region primer and V-primer adapter to amplify TCRs. TCRdb itself ran the reads through MiXCR, one entry per CDR3 protein. The repertoire has under 35,000 distinct CDR3 sequences, around 50% of them found once; the top ten carry roughly 5.8%. Sequenced here: PBMCs, sampled after low-dose radiotherapy plus immunotherapy. The receptors come from a male donor with gallbladder cancer.

The chain has TRBV29-1 and TRBJ2-5; D may be TRBD2 (6 bases). Germline CDR1 SQVTM, CDR2 ANQGSEA. This CDR3 has 11 residues. V was clipped by 7 bases and J by 5 bases, with 11 bases between them. Written as DNA, the CDR3 is TGCAGCGCCCCTCGGGGGGAGACCCAGTACTTC. Protein sequence: CSAPRGETQYF.

CDR3 in DNA: TGTGCCAGTAGTGCGACAGGGGGCGATGAGCAGTTCTTC. It codes for CASSATGGDEQFF. The chain is built from TRBV19 and TRBJ2-1; 10 bases agree with TRBD1. Germline V gene sequence: CDR1 LNHDA, CDR2 SQIVND (reference sequence). CDR3 length equals 13 residues. The V segment lost 5 bases and the J segment 8 bases; nucleotides outside the gene matches: 3.

CDR3 sequence: CASTPTGSPNEQFF. For the CDR3, the DNA is TGTGCCAGCACCCCTACAGGCTCCCCAAATGAGCAGTTCTTC. The chain joins TRBV27 to TRBJ2-1, with D perhaps TRBD1 (5 bases). The CDR3 extends over 14 amino acids. V was pared by 7 bases and J by 7 bases, with 17 bases between. The germline CDR1 and CDR2 sequences are MNHEY and SMNVEV (reference sequence).

DNA for the CDR3: TGTGCCAGCGCCAGACCGGGGGCCCAAGAGACCCAGTACTTC. Residues: CASARPGAQETQYF. The chain recombines TRBV6-6 with TRBJ2-7, with D perhaps assigned TRBD1 or TRBD2 (6 bases each). The DNA end lines up better with TRBJ2-5; the J call may be wrong. Germline CDR1 MNHNY, CDR2 SVGAGI (reference sequence). The CDR3 is 14 residues long.

There are many counts of this clonotype. The rearrangement joins TRBV7-2 to TRBJ2-3; no clear D. There are 14 residues in the CDR3. CDR1 is SGHTA and CDR2 is FQGNSA in the germline V gene. Trimming pared 3 bases from V and 1 base from J, leaving 8 bases between. The CDR3 loop is CASSFVGRTDTQYF. The CDR3 nucleotides read TGTGCCAGCAGCTTTGTGGGCCGCACAGATACGCAGTATTTT.

This clonotype was counted at least ten times. The chain carries TRBV20-1 and TRBJ1-6; D call uncertain. CDR3 length equals 15 residues. Trimming took off 4 bases at V and 5 bases at J, with 15 bases between the two ends. CDR1 and CDR2 (germline): DFQATT, SNEGSKA (reference sequence). CDR3 sequence reads: CSAIRADINNSPLHF. The CDR3 nucleotides are TGCAGTGCTATTAGGGCGGATATTAATAATTCACCCCTCCACTTT.

This clonotype was counted many times. This chain joins TRBV27 and TRBJ2-1, with 8 bases matching TRBD1. Trimming cost V 4 bases and J 2 bases; bases outside gene matches: 7. Germline V gene sequence: CDR1 MNHEY, CDR2 SMNVEV (reference sequence). CDR3 length: 16 residues. The CDR3 nucleotides are TGTGCCAGCAGTTCGGAGGGACAGGTCACCTACAATGAGCAGTTCTTC. Its translation is CASSSEGQVTYNEQFF.

V gene TRBV6-2 or TRBV6-3 combines with J gene TRBJ2-7, with D uncertain. The DNA end lines up better with TRBJ2-1; the J call may be wrong. The germline V gene has CDR1 MNHEY and CDR2 SVGEGT. The CDR3 is 13 residues long. The CDR3 region is CASKNILYNEQFF. CDR3 in DNA: TGTGCCAGCAAAAATATCCTCTACAATGAGCAGTTCTTC.

This clonotype appeared many times. The chain is built from TRBV20-1 and TRBJ2-3; 10 bases are shared with TRBD2. V was clipped by 4 bases and J by 2 bases; unmatched bases: 6. The V gene's germline CDR1 is DFQATT and CDR2 SNEGSKA (reference sequence). CDR3 length: 15 amino acids. The CDR3 DNA reads TGCAGTGCTATTCTAGCGGGAGCCCTCACAGATACGCAGTATTTT. It is translated as CSAILAGALTDTQYF.

To note about this clonotype: A far larger clone differs by one base, so this is likely a read error. The gene calls are TRBV2 and TRBJ2-1; TRBD2 agrees at 9 bases. V lost 11 bases and J lost 10; bases outside the gene matches: 15. The germline V gene encodes CDR1 SNHLY and CDR2 FYNNEI. The length of the CDR3 is 14 residues. Written as DNA, the CDR3 is TGTGCCGGTTACGCTGGGACTAGCTCCTACGAGCAGTTCTTC. Translated, it gives CAGYAGTSSYEQFF.

This clonotype is termed medium-sized. This chain links TRBV5-4 with TRBJ2-1; 7 nucleotides agree with TRBD1. The germline gives CDR1 SGHNT, CDR2 YYREEE (reference sequence). This CDR3 contains 15 residues. After removal of 3 bases from V and 7 bases from J, the junction contained 10 bases not matched to a gene. CDR3 protein: CASSSTGSGLNEQFF. CDR3 DNA: TGTGCCAGCAGCTCGACAGGGTCGGGATTGAATGAGCAGTTCTTC.

This clonotype was observed many times. The chain combines TRBV5-1 with TRBJ2-3, with D hard to call. CDR1 is SGHRS, CDR2 YFSETQ, per germline. Trimming stripped 2 bases from V and 1 base from J, with 11 bases between. This CDR3 is 15 amino acids long. DNA of the CDR3: TGCGCCAGCAGCTTACTCGGTCATGGCACAGATACGCAGTATTTT. Translated, it gives CASSLLGHGTDTQYF.

The chain couples TRBV28 to TRBJ2-7, with D perhaps matching TRBD1 (6 bases). Germline CDR1 reads MDHEN; CDR2 reads SYDVKM. V lost 6 bases and J lost 4, with 25 bases in between. This CDR3 has 17 amino acids. In DNA, the CDR3 is TGTGCCAGCAGCCCCTCCCTAGGACAGAGACAGCCTTACGAGCAGTACTTC. It translates to CASSPSLGQRQPYEQYF.

This clonotype was observed once. The chain uses TRBV4-2 and TRBJ2-7, with TRBD2 matching 7 bases. V lost 0 bases, J lost 0 bases, and 5 bases stayed unmatched. The CDR3 has 16 residues. Germline CDR1 and CDR2: LGHNA and YNFKEQ. The CDR3 DNA reads TGTGCCAGCAGCCAAGAAGAAGGCGGGAGCTCCTACGAGCAGTACTTC. This sequence encodes CASSQEEGGSSYEQYF.

In this sample, this clonotype is medium-sized. This chain connects TRBV29-1 to TRBJ1-4; D is undetermined. Trimming stripped 3 bases from V and 8 bases from J, with 13 bases between. Per germline, CDR1 SQVTM and CDR2 ANQGSEA. The CDR3 runs to 13 residues. The CDR3 is CSVEGLTREKLFF. As DNA, the CDR3 is TGCAGCGTTGAGGGCTTAACAAGGGAAAAACTGTTTTTT.

The chain couples TRBV10-3 to TRBJ2-3; the D gene is possibly TRBD1 (5 bases). This CDR3 comprises 14 residues. Germline-derived CDR1 and CDR2 are ENHRY and SYGVKD. The V gene lost 3 bases and the J gene lost 2 bases, with 9 bases spanning the gap. The CDR3 region has the DNA TGTGCCATCAGTGATGTGGGGCACACAGATACGCAGTATTTT. This encodes CAISDVGHTDTQYF.

A note on this clonotype: This likely came from a read error, as a far larger clone is one base away. This chain links TRBV6-1 with TRBJ1-4; D is unresolved. Germline values: CDR1 MNHNS, CDR2 SASEGT. Trimming took 5 bases from V and 7 from J, leaving 14 bases between them. This CDR3 is built from 14 residues. CDR3 sequence: CASSFLAESEKLFF. The CDR3 DNA is TGTGCCAGCAGTTTTTTGGCTGAAAGTGAAAAACTGTTTTTT.

This clonotype occurred many times. This chain links TRBV23-1 with TRBJ2-2, with D maybe TRBD1 (6 bases). TRBV23-1 is an open reading frame whose function is uncertain. There are 17 residues in the CDR3. With 4 bases removed from V and 9 bases from J, the gap between germline ends came to 24 bases. The CDR3 loop reads CASSRPGPGALGRELFF. In nucleotides, the CDR3 is TGCGCCAGCAGTCGTCCGGGTCCAGGGGCTTTGGGTCGGGAGCTGTTTTTT.

The chain recombines TRBV6-2 or TRBV6-3 with TRBJ2-1; D is possibly TRBD1 or TRBD2 (5 bases each). Trimming cost V 4 bases and J 4 bases, with 8 bases left between them. The CDR3 is 13 residues long. The germline CDR1 and CDR2 sequences are MNHEY and SVGEGT. CDR3 sequence: CASSWGPYNEQFF. The CDR3 bases are TGTGCCAGCAGTTGGGGACCATACAATGAGCAGTTCTTC.

The rearrangement uses TRBV12-3 or TRBV12-4 and TRBJ2-7, with D possibly matching TRBD2 (5 bases). The ends were cut back, 4 bases at V and 2 bases at J, with 15 bases in the middle. The CDR3 runs to 15 residues. The CDR3 DNA sequence: TGTGCCAGCAGTTCGCCGGCACTAGGGACCTACGAGCAGTACTTC. It yields the protein CASSSPALGTYEQYF.

This clonotype was counted a few times. The chain uses TRBV7-9 and TRBJ2-7; TRBD2 aligns across 15 bases. The CDR3 loop spans 18 amino acids. Germline V gene lookup returns CDR1 SEHNR and CDR2 FQNEAQ (reference sequence). V lost 6 bases and J lost 1; bases outside the gene matches: 10. This chain's CDR3 is CASSPRTSGGAGSYEQYF. CDR3 in DNA: TGTGCCAGCAGTCCTAGGACTAGCGGGGGGGCCGGATCCTACGAGCAGTACTTC. Based on the CDR3 plus reference TRBV7-9 and TRBJ2-7, the full variable domain is DTGVSQNPRHKITKRGQNVTFRCDPISEHNRLYWYRQTLGQGPEFLTYFQNEAQLEKSRLLSDRFSAERPKGSFSTLEIQRTEQGDSAMYLCASSPRTSGGAGSYEQYFGPGTRLTVT.

This clonotype was recorded once. The chain employs TRBV7-2 and TRBJ2-5, with D uncertain. The CDR3 covers 12 residues. The V end lost 7 bases, the J end lost 5 bases, and 11 bases lay between the germline ends. CDR1 and CDR2 from the germline V gene are SGHTA and FQGNSA. The CDR3 sequence: CASTPSRETQYF. The DNA for the CDR3 is TGTGCCAGCACCCCCAGCAGGGAGACCCAGTACTTC.

By share, this clonotype ranks as medium-sized. The genes are TRBV11-3 and TRBJ2-1; no reliable D call. Germline lookup yields CDR1 SGHNT and CDR2 YENEEA. The CDR3 is 16 amino acids. V was cut by 1 base and J by 6 bases, with 16 bases left in between. CDR3 sequence reads: CASSLVGNGPSNEQFF. The CDR3 DNA sequence: TGTGCCAGCAGCTTAGTAGGGAATGGGCCAAGCAATGAGCAGTTCTTC.

This clonotype was seen many times. This chain connects TRBV3-1 to TRBJ2-7; the D is unclear. Germline V gives CDR1 LGHDT, CDR2 YNNKEL (reference sequence). The V and J ends lost 2 bases and 0 bases respectively, with 11 bases between them. The CDR3 is 15 residues long. CDR3 protein: CASSQKDLSSYEQYF. Here the CDR3 DNA reads TGTGCCAGCAGCCAAAAGGATCTGAGCTCCTACGAGCAGTACTTC.

In its sample, this clonotype is medium-sized (0.01 to 0.1%). The chain uses TRBV28 and TRBJ2-7; perhaps TRBD2 as D (5 bases). Per the germline V gene, CDR1 is MDHEN and CDR2 is SYDVKM. There are 16 residues in the CDR3. V was clipped by 6 bases and J by 0 bases, with 18 bases between them. CDR3 sequence: CASRGSGYFSSYEQYF. The CDR3 coding sequence is TGTGCCAGCAGGGGGAGCGGATACTTTAGCTCCTACGAGCAGTACTTC.

Worth noting for this clonotype: A far larger clone is one nucleotide away, so this likely arose from a read error. The chain links TRBV11-1 to TRBJ1-2; the D is unclear. Germline V lookup: CDR1 SGHAT, CDR2 FQDESV (reference sequence). This CDR3 has 15 residues. This CDR3 reads CASSPAPTVPYGYAF. For the CDR3, the DNA is TGTGCCAGCAGCCCCGCCCCAACAGTTCCCTATGGCTACGCCTTC. Full variable domain (outside the CDR3, taken from reference TRBV11-1 and TRBJ1-2): EAEVAQSPRYKITEKSQAVAFWCDPISGHATLYWYRQILGQGPELLVQFQDESVVDDSQLPKDRFSAERLKGVDSTLKIQPAELGDSAMYLCASSPAPTVPYGYAFGSGTRLTVV.

The chain joins TRBV6-2 or TRBV6-3 to TRBJ2-2, with a possible D match to TRBD2 (6 bases). Trimming pared 5 bases from V and 3 bases from J, leaving 16 bases between. This CDR3 has 16 residues. Per the germline V gene, CDR1 is MNHEY and CDR2 is SVGEGT. For the CDR3, the DNA is TGTGCCAGCAGTCCCCCCCTGAGACTAGACACCGGGGAGCTGTTTTTT. It encodes CASSPPLRLDTGELFF.

This chain connects TRBV28 to TRBJ2-1; possibly TRBD1 for D (6 bases). Per the germline V gene, CDR1 is MDHEN and CDR2 is SYDVKM. Trimming took off 7 bases at V and 10 bases at J, with 11 bases between the two ends. The CDR3 extends over 11 amino acids. CDR3 nucleotide sequence: TGTGCCAGCACTCTTAGGGGGGAGCAGTTCTTC. It encodes CASTLRGEQFF.

This clonotype came up many times. The chain employs TRBV28 and TRBJ2-1, with 10 bases identical to TRBD2. V trimming: 5 bases; J trimming: 5 bases; junction bases outside the gene matches: 9. Germline CDR1 reads MDHEN; CDR2 reads SYDVKM. The CDR3 consists of 16 residues. CDR3 sequence (DNA): TGTGCCAGCAGTATCGTAGGACTAGCGGATGACAATGAGCAGTTCTTC. This translates into CASSIVGLADDNEQFF.

In its sample, this clonotype ranks as medium-sized. This chain connects TRBV11-2 to TRBJ2-5; D not certain. CDR1 SGHAT and CDR2 FQNNGV come from the germline V gene. The CDR3 extends over 13 amino acids. V lost 5 bases and J 2 bases, leaving 9 bases between the germline ends. This CDR3 is CASSPGLQETQYF. In nucleotides, the CDR3 is TGTGCCAGCAGCCCCGGGCTGCAAGAGACCCAGTACTTC.